Sequencing of this T cell receptor beta chain was carried out in a study of Ad26.COV2.S vaccination and SARS-CoV-2 variants. Study as a whole: Ad26.COV2.S given intramuscularly, once or twice 56 days apart. Study-wide results and caveats: Quantification of TCR breadth and depth may have yielded underestimates of total T cell responses. Non-spike TCR breadth showed similarity between vaccine and placebo recipients.

To note about this clone: Its antigen is still unknown.

Some clones are missing from TCRdb's copy, which holds only in-frame ones; the method was immunoSEQ multiplex PCR. The data show 240,000 or so clones, 88% seen once. The treatment is: 19 received Ad26.COV2.S at low or high dose, single or two shots; several received placebo; per-sample allocation not given. After the first vaccine or placebo injection, samples were drawn on day 63. This CDR3 is 14 amino acids long. CDR1 and CDR2 from the germline V gene are MNHEY and SMNVEV (reference sequence). V gave up 11 bases and J gave up 2 bases, with 16 bases separating them. Specimen: peripheral blood, collected in a trial of Ad26.COV2.S vaccine versus placebo. The TCR was taken from a person aged 18-60 years who received the Ad26.COV2.S COVID-19 vaccine or a placebo. The chain employs TRBV27 and TRBJ2-1; D tentatively fits TRBD1 or TRBD2 (5 bases each). CDR3 region: CASQTGAPYNEQFF. In DNA, the CDR3 is TGTGCCTCCCAGACCGGGGCCCCCTACAATGAGCAGTTCTTC.